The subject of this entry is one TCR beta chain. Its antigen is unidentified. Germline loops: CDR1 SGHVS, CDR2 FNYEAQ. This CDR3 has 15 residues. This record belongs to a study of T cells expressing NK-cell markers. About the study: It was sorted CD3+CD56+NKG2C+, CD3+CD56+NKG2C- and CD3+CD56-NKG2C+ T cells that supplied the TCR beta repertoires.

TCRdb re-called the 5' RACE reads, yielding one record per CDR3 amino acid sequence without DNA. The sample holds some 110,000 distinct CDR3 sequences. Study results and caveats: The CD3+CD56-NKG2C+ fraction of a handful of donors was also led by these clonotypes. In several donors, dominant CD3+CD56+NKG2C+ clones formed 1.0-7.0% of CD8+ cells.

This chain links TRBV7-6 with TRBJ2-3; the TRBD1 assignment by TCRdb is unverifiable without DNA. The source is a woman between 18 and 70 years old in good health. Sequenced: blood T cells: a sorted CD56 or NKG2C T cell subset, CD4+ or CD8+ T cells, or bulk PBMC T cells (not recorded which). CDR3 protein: CASSSRLDAPDTQYF.